This T cell receptor (beta chain) was identified in a study of patients and donors after allogeneic stem cell transplantation. The CDR3 runs to 15 residues. Trimming stripped 5 bases from V and 1 base from J, with 14 bases between. Each CDR3 protein is one row after TCRdb ran MiXCR on the RT-PCR reads. The sample has 190,000 or so distinct CDR3 sequences; over 30% are singletons. The rearrangement links TRBV12-3 or TRBV12-4 to TRBJ1-1, with a weak D call TRBD1 (5 bases). This sequence was found in a human donor who was either an allogeneic HSCT recipient or a stem cell or donor lymphocyte infusion donor (not recorded which). It is not recorded whose cells these are; they may come from a transplant donor. Sequencing input: blood, either unsorted or a sorted T cell fraction (not recorded which). This chain's CDR3 is CASSPGSRGNTEAFF. For the CDR3, the DNA is TGTGCCAGCAGTCCAGGGTCCCGTGGGAACACTGAAGCTTTCTTT.